What follows describes a single TCR beta chain. Its target is not known. With V trimmed by 11 bases and J by 2 bases, 13 bases remained unmatched. The CDR3 loop spans 15 amino acids. Germline lookup yields CDR1 SGHVS and CDR2 FQNEAQ. The source of the sample is a study of post-analysis software for immune sequencing data. Across the study: In terms of disease course, relapsing-remitting, secondary progressive and progressive-relapsing multiple sclerosis were included. The study, taken as a whole, reports: There was significantly lower normalized Chao1 diversity in multiple sclerosis patients than in controls. Controls had lower frequencies than patients of five TRBV segments, which included TRBV5-6, TRBV5-1 and TRBV20-1. Strong same-batch co-clustering of samples appeared with F measure clustering.

TCR beta cDNA libraries included unique molecular identifiers. TCRdb processed the PCR reads anew with MiXCR; each CDR3 protein has one entry. Of roughly 700,000 distinct CDR3 sequences in the sample, 25% to 30% were seen once. The source of this sequence is a girl aged 10-17 years with multiple sclerosis. This chain uses TRBV7-8 with TRBJ2-3; 7 bases match TRBD2. Sequenced input: blood. Here the CDR3 DNA reads TGTGCCGGCGTTAAGTGGGAGGGACTCACAGATACGCAGTATTTT. Translating it yields CAGVKWEGLTDTQYF.